Sequencing of this T cell receptor beta chain was carried out in a study of blood T cell repertoires in COVID-19. Sequenced by immunoSEQ multiplex PCR; TCRdb stores in-frame clones only, minus some. Of roughly 380,000 clones listed, more than 70% are singletons. Trimming removed 4 bases from V and 5 bases from J; junction bases left unmatched: 7. The CDR3 contains 14 residues. Germline loops: CDR1 PRHDT, CDR2 FYEKMQ (reference sequence). Participants were aged 18 to 89 years, lived in 24 US areas, and enrolled virtually. Either two negative PCRs, clearance, or symptom resolution qualified Cohort 3 donors as recovered.

The TCR comes from a man younger than 40 who had recovered from COVID-19. The chain combines TRBV13 with TRBJ2-7, with 8 bases fitting TRBD1. Sequenced: PBMCs or T cells enriched from blood (not recorded which). As DNA, the CDR3 is TGTGCCAGCAGCTCTGGGACAGGCGAACACGAGCAGTACTTC. This translates into CASSSGTGEHEQYF.